This T cell receptor beta chain was sequenced for a study of PD-L1 blockade in urothelial cancer. Across the study: The analyses of blood took place 3 weeks (second dose) and 6 weeks after treatment start. Typically, measured as a median, blood samples had roughly 140,000 T cells.

The CDR3 is made up of 16 amino acids. CDR1 and CDR2 from the germline V gene are SGHDT and YYEEEE. The V and J ends lost 3 bases and 0 bases, in that order; junction bases with no gene match: 8. A spike-in of synthetic TCR analog templates was added to each PCR. Some clones are missing from TCRdb's copy, which holds only in-frame ones; the method was immunoSEQ multiplex PCR. The sample consists of tens of thousands of clones, about 80% of them appearing once. This sequence joins TRBV5-6 and TRBJ1-2; 7 nucleotides align to TRBD1. This receptor was taken from a man aged 70-80 years with urothelial cancer. The specimen was PBMCs, collected around atezolizumab (anti-PD-L1) treatment. CDR3 bases: TGTGCCAGCAGCTCACTCGGGGGACAGTCTAACTATGGCTACACCTTC. It yields the protein CASSSLGGQSNYGYTF.